Below, 20 T cell receptor beta chains from the same sample are listed, as sequenced in a study of blood T cell repertoires in COVID-19. Method: immunoSEQ multiplex PCR; TCRdb's copy keeps in-frame clones and lacks some. The sample includes some 250,000 clones, around four fifths of them seen just once. The sample consisted of peripheral blood. All receptors come from a man in his forties or fifties with active or convalescent COVID-19.

The J gene is TRBJ2-2, the V gene TRBV2, with TRBD2 matching over 10 bases. The CDR3 has 15 residues. V was pared by 2 bases and J by 6 bases, with 3 bases of the junction left unmatched. Looked up from germline, CDR1 is SNHLY and CDR2 is FYNNEI. The CDR3 sequence: CASSEKRGGAGELFF. The CDR3 coding sequence is TGTGCCAGCAGTGAAAAGCGGGGGGGCGCCGGGGAGCTGTTTTTT.

The gene calls are TRBV7-2 and TRBJ1-2; TRBD1 might be the D (6 bases). CDR1 is SGHTA, CDR2 FQGNSA, per germline. V lost 1 base, J lost 4 bases, and 13 bases lay in between. The CDR3 is 15 residues long. The CDR3 reads CASSLGVTGTYGYTF. The CDR3 bases are TGTGCCAGCAGCTTAGGGGTCACAGGGACCTATGGCTACACCTTC.

The chain uses TRBV3-1 (or the pseudogene TRBV3-2) and TRBJ2-7, with 8 bases fitting TRBD2. Germline loops: CDR1 LGHDT, CDR2 YNNKEL (reference sequence). The V segment lost 4 bases and the J segment 5 bases; nucleotides outside the gene matches: 7. The CDR3 spans 14 residues. CDR3 in DNA: TGTGCCAGCAGCCCGACTAGCGAACAGGACGAGCAGTACTTC. Translated, it gives CASSPTSEQDEQYF.

This clone was detected once. The chain carries TRBV5-1 and TRBJ2-1; 8 positions agree with TRBD2. The CDR3 runs 16 residues. Germline V lookup: CDR1 SGHRS, CDR2 YFSETQ. V shed 0 bases, J shed 4 bases, and the junction held 6 bases outside the gene matches. The CDR3 DNA is TGCGCCAGCAGCTTGGGGTGGCGGGGGGCATACAATGAGCAGTTCTTC. This encodes CASSLGWRGAYNEQFF.

This chain links TRBV19 with TRBJ1-2; D unresolved. With 6 bases removed from V and 10 bases from J, the gap between germline ends came to 18 bases. The CDR3 is 13 residues long. Germline lookup yields CDR1 LNHDA and CDR2 SQIVND (reference sequence). The CDR3 spells CASREEGKGSYTF. The CDR3 DNA reads as TGTGCCAGTAGGGAGGAGGGAAAGGGTTCCTACACCTTC.

V usage is TRBV14 and J usage is TRBJ2-3; 7 bases are shared with TRBD2. V shed 4 bases, J shed 2 bases, and the junction held 6 bases outside the gene matches. The CDR3 is 15 residues long. Germline V gene data show CDR1 as SGHDN and CDR2 as FVKESK. The CDR3 here is CASSRPSGLTDTQYF. The CDR3 DNA sequence: TGTGCCAGCAGCCGCCCTAGCGGACTCACAGATACGCAGTATTTT. Combining the CDR3 with reference TRBV14 and TRBJ2-3 gives the whole variable domain EAGVTQFPSHSVIEKGQTVTLRCDPISGHDNLYWYRRVMGKEIKFLLHFVKESKQDESGMPNNRFLAERTGGTYSTLKVQPAELEDSGVYFCASSRPSGLTDTQYFGPGTRLTVL.

The chain has TRBV12-5 and TRBJ1-3; 7 bases align to TRBD1. The V gene's germline CDR1 is LGHNT and CDR2 FRNRAP. V shed 5 bases and J 2 bases; nucleotides not matched to a gene: 3. The CDR3 extends over 14 amino acids. In nucleotides, the CDR3 is TGTGCTAGTGGTCCCCAGGGGGCTGGAAACACCATATATTTT. This codes for CASGPQGAGNTIYF.

The rearrangement uses TRBV29-1 and TRBJ2-2, with 7 bases identical to TRBD2. This CDR3 spans 19 amino acids. V dropped 0 bases and J dropped 5; count of bases not matched to a gene: 18. CDR1 and CDR2 (germline): SQVTM, ANQGSEA. Here the CDR3 reads CSVEDWDTSAGEGTGELFF. In nucleotides, the CDR3 is TGCAGCGTTGAAGATTGGGATACTAGCGCCGGAGAAGGTACCGGGGAGCTGTTTTTT.

The chain has TRBV6-5 and TRBJ1-2, with 8 bases fitting TRBD1. CDR1 is MNHEY and CDR2 is SVGAGI in the germline V gene. The CDR3 spans 13 residues. V gave up 5 bases and J gave up 4 bases; unmatched junction bases: 3. The CDR3 DNA reads as TGTGCCAGCAGTCCGGACAGGGTCTATGGCTACACCTTC. Translation: CASSPDRVYGYTF.

The rearrangement links TRBV5-4 to TRBJ2-5; D is unresolved. Germline CDR1 is SGHNT and CDR2 is YYREEE (reference sequence). This CDR3 has 15 amino acids. Deletions cut 0 bases from V and 2 bases from J, with 11 bases between. The CDR3 DNA follows: TGTGCCAGCAGCTTGGTTGGGCTAACTCAAGAGACCCAGTACTTC. The encoded protein is CASSLVGLTQETQYF.

The sample holds one count of this clone. This chain joins TRBV7-2 and TRBJ1-1; D is unclear. Germline V lookup: CDR1 SGHTA, CDR2 FQGNSA. V gave up 1 base and J gave up 10 bases, with 13 bases separating them. This CDR3 has 13 residues. CDR3: CASSLDGMQRAFF. The CDR3 nucleotides read TGTGCCAGCAGCTTAGATGGCATGCAACGAGCTTTCTTT.

V gene TRBV12-5 combines with J gene TRBJ2-2; 11 bases align to TRBD1. The CDR3 covers 20 residues. The ends lost 2 bases at V and 2 bases at J; junction bases unmatched: 13. Germline V gene sequence: CDR1 LGHNT, CDR2 FRNRAP. CDR3 DNA: TGTGCTAGTGGTTTGACCCCCGGGACAGGGGGTTTTTTTAACACCGGGGAGCTGTTTTTT. This sequence encodes CASGLTPGTGGFFNTGELFF.

For this clone: Mismatch with germline at one junction end may stem from a read error. The rearrangement links TRBV7-2 to TRBJ2-7; tentatively, D is TRBD2 (6 bases). CDR1 and CDR2 from the germline V gene are SGHTA and FQGNSA. CDR3 length: 16 residues. CDR3 amino acids: CASSLGSRGSAYEQYF. In nucleotides, the CDR3 is TGTGCCAGCAGTTTAGGCTCGCGGGGATCGGCCTACGAGCAGTACTTC.

CDR3 bases: TGTGCCAGCAGCCCCCCAGGGTACTATGGCTACACCTTC. Protein: CASSPPGYYGYTF. The chain is built from TRBV13 and TRBJ1-2, with a tentative D call TRBD1 (5 bases). The CDR3 runs 13 residues. V was shortened by 5 bases and J by 3 bases, with 10 bases between the two germline ends. In germline, CDR1 is PRHDT, CDR2 FYEKMQ (reference sequence).

V is TRBV11-2 and J is TRBJ1-1, with 9 bases aligning to TRBD1. The CDR3 length is 14 residues. V was clipped by 5 bases and J by 4 bases; unmatched bases: 5. Germline values: CDR1 SGHAT, CDR2 FQNNGV. DNA for the CDR3: TGTGCCAGCAGCCAACAGGGGGCGCTCACTGAAGCTTTCTTT. Protein sequence: CASSQQGALTEAFF.

The V call is TRBV5-4, the J call TRBJ2-1, with 10 bases lining up with TRBD2. The CDR3 has 15 residues. From germline, CDR1 is SGHNT and CDR2 YYREEE (reference sequence). Unmatched junction bases numbered 6, after V lost 4 bases and J lost 5 bases. The CDR3 loop reads CASSPSGSGDNEQFF. CDR3 in DNA: TGTGCCAGCAGCCCTAGCGGGAGCGGGGACAATGAGCAGTTCTTC.

The rearrangement joins TRBV19 to TRBJ1-6; D may be TRBD1 (5 bases). The germline V and J ends were trimmed by 5 bases and 0 bases, with 8 bases remaining between them. The CDR3 length is 15 residues. Germline loops: CDR1 LNHDA, CDR2 SQIVND (reference sequence). In DNA, the CDR3 is TGTGCCAGTAGTCGACAGAGCTCCTATAATTCACCCCTCCACTTT. This encodes CASSRQSSYNSPLHF. Based on the CDR3 plus reference TRBV19 and TRBJ1-6, the full variable domain is DGGITQSPKYLFRKEGQNVTLSCEQNLNHDAMYWYRQDPGQGLRLIYYSQIVNDFQKGDIAEGYSVSREKKESFPLTVTSAQKNPTAFYLCASSRQSSYNSPLHFGNGTRLTVT.

The chain joins TRBV27 to TRBJ1-2; D ambiguous. Germline CDR1 and CDR2: MNHEY and SMNVEV (reference sequence). Trimming removed 6 bases at V and 6 bases at J, with 35 bases between. The CDR3 consists of 20 residues. CDR3 protein: CASSAEIHYEAFTLGHGYTF. CDR3 in DNA: TGTGCCAGCAGCGCCGAAATCCATTATGAGGCCTTCACCTTGGGTCATGGCTACACCTTC.

This clone has just one count. The chain is built from TRBV6-5 and TRBJ1-5; D call uncertain. Germline lookup yields CDR1 MNHEY and CDR2 SVGAGI. V was cut by 0 bases and J by 9 bases, with 12 bases left in between. The CDR3 is made up of 14 amino acids. The CDR3 here is CASSYSTGYGPQHF. DNA of the CDR3: TGTGCCAGCAGTTACTCGACCGGGTACGGGCCCCAGCATTTT.

This clone was counted a few times. The rearrangement joins TRBV5-4 to TRBJ1-6, with D uncertain. Germline assignment: CDR1 SGHNT and CDR2 YYREEE (reference sequence). The CDR3 totals 12 residues. Between the trimmed V and J ends, which lost 3 bases and 15 bases, there was a span of 13 bases. CDR3 DNA sequence: TGTGCCAGCAGCTCGGGAAACGCAGGCCTCCACTTT. This codes for CASSSGNAGLHF.